The clone carrying this TCR beta chain was seen ten or more times. Antigen unknown. This sample is drawn from a study of identical twins. A universal primer site was added by template switching, and unique molecular identifiers were carried by the cDNA. MiXCR, applied by TCRdb to the 5' RACE reads, yields one record per CDR3 protein. Of a few hundred thousand distinct CDR3 sequences detected, roughly 8% appear once; the ten largest clones hold roughly 3.1%. Only healthy Caucasians were enrolled as donors. Overall study results and limits: With monozygotic twins, out-of-frame TCR alpha sharing exceeded what models estimated. Memory repertoires showed no such pattern, whereas abundant cord blood beta clonotypes carried fewer insertions.

V was cut by 3 bases and J by 5 bases, with 11 bases left in between. The CDR3 runs to 14 residues. These records were also assigned to another study, of yellow fever vaccine responses in identical twins.

The chain is built from TRBV12-3 or TRBV12-4 and TRBJ2-1; D is undetermined. Sequences were obtained from CD8+ T cells sorted from blood. This clonotype was obtained from a woman under 30 in good health. The CDR3, as DNA: TGTGCCAGCAGTTTCACCGGACCCGACAATGAGCAGTTCTTC. Protein sequence: CASSFTGPDNEQFF.